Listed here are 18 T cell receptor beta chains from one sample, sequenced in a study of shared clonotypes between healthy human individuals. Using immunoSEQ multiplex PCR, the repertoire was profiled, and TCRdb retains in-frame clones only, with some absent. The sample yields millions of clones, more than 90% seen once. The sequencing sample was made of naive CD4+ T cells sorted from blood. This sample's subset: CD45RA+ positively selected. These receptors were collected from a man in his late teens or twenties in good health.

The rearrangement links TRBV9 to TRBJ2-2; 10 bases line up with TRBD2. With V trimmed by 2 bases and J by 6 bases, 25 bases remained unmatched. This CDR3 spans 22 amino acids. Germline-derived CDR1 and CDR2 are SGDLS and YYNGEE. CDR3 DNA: TGTGCCAGCAGCGTCCACCCGAGGAAGACAGGGGCTAGCGGGGGTTCGGCCGGGGAGCTGTTTTTT. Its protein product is CASSVHPRKTGASGGSAGELFF.

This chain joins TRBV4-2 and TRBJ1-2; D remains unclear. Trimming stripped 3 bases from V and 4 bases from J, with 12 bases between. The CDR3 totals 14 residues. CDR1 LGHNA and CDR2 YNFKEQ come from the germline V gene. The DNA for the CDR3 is TGTGCCAGCAGCCAGAACACGGACCCCTATGGCTACACCTTC. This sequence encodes CASSQNTDPYGYTF.

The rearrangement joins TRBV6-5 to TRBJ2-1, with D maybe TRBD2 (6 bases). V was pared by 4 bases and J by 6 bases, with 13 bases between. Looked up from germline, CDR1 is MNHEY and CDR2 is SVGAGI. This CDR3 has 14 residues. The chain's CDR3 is CASSSRDSSNEQFF. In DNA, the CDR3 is TGTGCCAGCAGTTCCCGGGACTCGAGCAATGAGCAGTTCTTC.

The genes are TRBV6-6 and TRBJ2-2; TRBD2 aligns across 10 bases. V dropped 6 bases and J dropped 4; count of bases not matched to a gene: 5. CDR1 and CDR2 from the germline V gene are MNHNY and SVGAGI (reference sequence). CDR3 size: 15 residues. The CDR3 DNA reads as TGTGCCAGCAGCTATCGGACTAGCGGCACCGGGGAGCTGTTTTTT. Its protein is CASSYRTSGTGELFF.

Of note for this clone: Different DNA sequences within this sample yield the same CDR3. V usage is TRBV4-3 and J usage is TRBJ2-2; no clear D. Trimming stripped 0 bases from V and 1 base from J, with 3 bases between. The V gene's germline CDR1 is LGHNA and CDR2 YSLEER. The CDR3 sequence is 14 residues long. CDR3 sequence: CASSQDLNTGELFF. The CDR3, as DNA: TGCGCCAGCAGCCAAGATTTGAACACCGGGGAGCTGTTTTTT.

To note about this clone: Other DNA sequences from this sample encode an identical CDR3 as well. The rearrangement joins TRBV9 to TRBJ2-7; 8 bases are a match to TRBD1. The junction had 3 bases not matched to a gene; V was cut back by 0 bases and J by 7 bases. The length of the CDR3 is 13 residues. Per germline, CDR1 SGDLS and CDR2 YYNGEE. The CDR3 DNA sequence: TGTGCCAGCAGCGTAGCTACAGGGGGAGAGCAGTACTTC. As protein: CASSVATGGEQYF.

CDR3 sequence reads: CASSLARGGVGTDTQYF. The CDR3 coding sequence is TGTGCCAGCAGCTTGGCCCGCGGCGGGGTAGGCACAGATACGCAGTATTTT. This rearrangement joins TRBV5-4 to TRBJ2-3, with TRBD2 as a possible D gene (6 bases). CDR1 and CDR2 (germline): SGHNT, YYREEE (reference sequence). The length of the CDR3 is 17 residues. Trimming removed 0 bases at V and 1 base at J, with 15 bases between.

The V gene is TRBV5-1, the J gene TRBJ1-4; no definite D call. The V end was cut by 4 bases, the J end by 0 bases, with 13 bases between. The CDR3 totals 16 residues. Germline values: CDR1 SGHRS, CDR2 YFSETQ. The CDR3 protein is CASSPNALATNEKLFF. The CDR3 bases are TGCGCCAGCAGCCCTAATGCCCTCGCAACTAATGAAAAACTGTTTTTT.

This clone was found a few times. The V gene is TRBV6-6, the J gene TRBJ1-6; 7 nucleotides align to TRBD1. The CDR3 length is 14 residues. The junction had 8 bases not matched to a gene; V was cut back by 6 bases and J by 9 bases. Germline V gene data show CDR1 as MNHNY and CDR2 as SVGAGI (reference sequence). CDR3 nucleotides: TGTGCCAGCAGGATGACAGGGAAGGGTTCACCCCTCCACTTT. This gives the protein CASRMTGKGSPLHF.

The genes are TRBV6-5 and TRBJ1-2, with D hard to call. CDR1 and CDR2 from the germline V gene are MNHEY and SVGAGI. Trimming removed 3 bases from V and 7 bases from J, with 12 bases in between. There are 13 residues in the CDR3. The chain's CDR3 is CASSYPDDGGYTF. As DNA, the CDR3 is TGTGCCAGCAGTTATCCCGACGATGGTGGCTACACCTTC.

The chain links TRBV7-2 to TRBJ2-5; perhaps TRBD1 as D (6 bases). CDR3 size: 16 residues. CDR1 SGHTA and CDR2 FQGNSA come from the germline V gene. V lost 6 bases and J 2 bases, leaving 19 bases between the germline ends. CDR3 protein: CASSPGRGPFQETQYF. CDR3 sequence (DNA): TGTGCCAGCAGTCCCGGCAGGGGCCCCTTTCAAGAGACCCAGTACTTC.

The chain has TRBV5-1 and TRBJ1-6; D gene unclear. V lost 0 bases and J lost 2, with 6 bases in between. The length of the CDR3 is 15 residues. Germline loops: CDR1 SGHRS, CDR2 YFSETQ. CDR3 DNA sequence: TGCGCCAGCAGCTTGGGGGATGCCTATAATTCACCCCTCCACTTT. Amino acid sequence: CASSLGDAYNSPLHF.

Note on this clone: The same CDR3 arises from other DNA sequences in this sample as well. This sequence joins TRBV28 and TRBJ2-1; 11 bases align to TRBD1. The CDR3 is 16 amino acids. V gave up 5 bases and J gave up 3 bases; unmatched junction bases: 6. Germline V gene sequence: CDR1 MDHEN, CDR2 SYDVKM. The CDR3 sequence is CASSPSGTGGYNEQFF. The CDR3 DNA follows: TGTGCCAGCAGTCCCTCCGGGACAGGGGGCTACAATGAGCAGTTCTTC.

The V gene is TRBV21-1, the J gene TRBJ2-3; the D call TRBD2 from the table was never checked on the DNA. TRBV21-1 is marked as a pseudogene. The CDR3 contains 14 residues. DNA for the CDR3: TGTGCCAGCAGCAGCTCCCAGGAGGTGGATACGCAGTATTTT. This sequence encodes CASSSSQEVDTQYF.

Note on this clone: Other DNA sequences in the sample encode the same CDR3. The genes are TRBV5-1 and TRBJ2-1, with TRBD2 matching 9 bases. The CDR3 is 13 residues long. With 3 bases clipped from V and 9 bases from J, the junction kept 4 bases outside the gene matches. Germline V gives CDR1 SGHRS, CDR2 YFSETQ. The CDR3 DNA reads TGCGCCAGCAGCTCGGGACTAGCTGGTGAGCAGTTCTTC. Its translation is CASSSGLAGEQFF.

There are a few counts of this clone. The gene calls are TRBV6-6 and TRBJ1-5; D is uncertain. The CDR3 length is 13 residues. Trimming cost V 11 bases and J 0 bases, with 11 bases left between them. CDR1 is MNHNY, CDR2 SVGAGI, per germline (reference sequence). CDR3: CAVSPYSNQPQHF. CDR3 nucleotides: TGTGCCGTCTCACCCTATAGCAATCAGCCCCAGCATTTT.

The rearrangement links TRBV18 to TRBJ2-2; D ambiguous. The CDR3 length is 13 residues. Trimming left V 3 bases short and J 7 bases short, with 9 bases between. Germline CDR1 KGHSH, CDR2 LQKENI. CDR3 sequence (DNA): TGTGCCAGCTCACCGGGGTACAGCGGGGAGCTGTTTTTT. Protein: CASSPGYSGELFF. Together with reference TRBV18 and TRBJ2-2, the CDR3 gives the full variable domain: NAGVMQNPRHLVRRRGQEARLRCSPMKGHSHVYWYRQLPEEGLKFMVYLQKENIIDESGMPKERFSAEFPKEGPSILRIQQVVRGDSAAYFCASSPGYSGELFFGEGSRLTVL.

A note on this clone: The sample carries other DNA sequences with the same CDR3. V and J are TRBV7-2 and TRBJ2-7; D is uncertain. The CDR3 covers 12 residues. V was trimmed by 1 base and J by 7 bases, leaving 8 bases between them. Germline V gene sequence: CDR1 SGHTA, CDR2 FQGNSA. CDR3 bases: TGTGCCAGCAGCTTAGGGCGGAGAGAGCAGTACTTC. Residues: CASSLGRREQYF.